The 29 T cell receptor beta chains below all came from one sample that was sequenced in a study of OX40 agonist ivuxolimab in advanced cancers. This table comes from immunoSEQ multiplex PCR, and its TCRdb copy is limited to in-frame clones, with some not included. The sample includes tens of thousands of clones, about 87% of them seen just once. The starting material was CD4+ or CD8+ T cells sorted from blood, obtained in a trial of the OX40 agonist ivuxolimab. The source of these receptors is an adult with an advanced solid tumor such as melanoma, head and neck, liver or kidney cancer.

The V gene is TRBV27, the J gene TRBJ2-3; D is unclear. The V gene lost 1 base and the J gene lost 0 bases, with 8 bases spanning the gap. This CDR3 has 15 amino acids. Germline loops: CDR1 MNHEY, CDR2 SMNVEV (reference sequence). The CDR3 sequence: CASSLFFPSTDTQYF. The CDR3 DNA reads TGTGCCAGCAGTTTATTTTTTCCGAGCACAGATACGCAGTATTTT.

The rearrangement links TRBV7-9 to TRBJ2-3; D remains ambiguous. The CDR3 length is 14 residues. Germline V gene data show CDR1 as SEHNR and CDR2 as FQNEAQ (reference sequence). Trimming shortened V by 5 bases and J by 0 bases, and 9 bases separated the two germline ends. The CDR3 reads CASSHDGSTDTQYF. Here the CDR3 DNA reads TGTGCCAGCAGCCATGACGGCAGCACAGATACGCAGTATTTT.

The chain carries TRBV5-4 and TRBJ1-6; TRBD1 is a possible D gene (5 bases). This CDR3 has 15 amino acids. Trimming cost V 4 bases and J 6 bases, with 14 bases left between them. Germline CDR1 and CDR2: SGHNT and YYREEE (reference sequence). CDR3: CASSERGLGNSPLHF. The DNA for the CDR3 is TGTGCCAGCAGCGAGAGGGGTTTGGGTAATTCACCCCTCCACTTT.

A few counts support this clone. The chain employs TRBV10-2 and TRBJ1-2; D call uncertain. V was cut by 4 bases and J by 3 bases, with 9 bases left in between. The CDR3 runs 13 residues. CDR1 is WSHSY, CDR2 SAAADI, per germline. Here the CDR3 DNA reads TGCGCCAGCAGTGTCCCTGGGGACTATGGCTACACCTTC. This encodes CASSVPGDYGYTF.

The chain joins TRBV6-5 to TRBJ1-1; no clear D gene. The V end was cut by 8 bases, the J end by 5 bases, with 12 bases between. This CDR3 is 12 amino acids long. CDR1 and CDR2 (germline): MNHEY, SVGAGI. The CDR3 spells CASERIGTEAFF. In nucleotides, the CDR3 is TGTGCCAGCGAACGAATTGGGACTGAAGCTTTCTTT.

The chain carries TRBV7-6 and TRBJ2-1; D is unresolved. Germline CDR1 reads SGHVS; CDR2 reads FNYEAQ. The CDR3 totals 12 residues. V lost 2 bases and J lost 4, with 3 bases in between. The chain's CDR3 is CASSLQYNEQFF. The CDR3 bases are TGTGCCAGCAGCTTACAATACAATGAGCAGTTCTTC.

V usage is TRBV27 and J usage is TRBJ2-7; 7 bases match TRBD2. Germline values: CDR1 MNHEY, CDR2 SMNVEV (reference sequence). The CDR3 is made up of 14 amino acids. The trim removed 6 bases at V and 3 bases at J, leaving 8 bases unmatched. The CDR3 reads CASSPSGNIYEQYF. CDR3 DNA sequence: TGTGCCAGCAGCCCTAGCGGTAATATCTACGAGCAGTACTTC.

The V and J genes are TRBV11-2 and TRBJ2-1; no firm D call. V lost 1 base and J 6 bases, leaving 13 bases between the germline ends. This CDR3 has 15 amino acids. Germline V CDR1 and CDR2: SGHAT, FQNNGV. The CDR3: CASSLGPSTFNEQFF. The CDR3 coding sequence is TGTGCCAGCAGCTTAGGCCCCTCTACGTTCAATGAGCAGTTCTTC.

The chain employs TRBV7-2 and TRBJ1-1, with 9 bases that match TRBD1. Germline V lookup: CDR1 SGHTA, CDR2 FQGNSA. The CDR3 has 17 amino acids. The V gene end was trimmed by 4 bases and the J gene end by 0 bases; junction bases not matched to a gene: 9. The CDR3 DNA sequence: TGTGCCAGCAGCTACAGGACAGGGGAGGCGGTGAACACTGAAGCTTTCTTT. Encoded protein: CASSYRTGEAVNTEAFF.

This rearrangement joins TRBV5-1 to TRBJ2-7; 10 nucleotides align to TRBD1. The germline V gene encodes CDR1 SGHRS and CDR2 YFSETQ. Trimming cost V 1 base and J 4 bases; bases outside gene matches: 2. CDR3 length equals 14 residues. The CDR3 sequence: CASSLRTGGYEQYF. DNA for the CDR3: TGCGCCAGCAGCTTGAGGACAGGGGGGTACGAGCAGTACTTC.

The genes are TRBV20-1 and TRBJ1-2; D gene unclear. Trimming shortened V by 5 bases and J by 10 bases, and 14 bases separated the two germline ends. Germline V gene data show CDR1 as DFQATT and CDR2 as SNEGSKA (reference sequence). The CDR3 runs to 11 residues. CDR3 amino acids: CSAEGLPHYTF. In DNA form, the CDR3 reads TGCAGTGCTGAAGGACTGCCCCACTACACCTTC.

V gene TRBV19 combines with J gene TRBJ1-3; no reliable D call. Germline lookup yields CDR1 LNHDA and CDR2 SQIVND (reference sequence). Trimming removed 4 bases at V and 0 bases at J, with 7 bases between. The CDR3 is made up of 14 amino acids. CDR3 DNA sequence: TGTGCCAGTAGTACGAGTCTCTCTGGAAACACCATATATTTT. It is translated as CASSTSLSGNTIYF.

This clone was picked up one time. The gene calls are TRBV7-9 and TRBJ2-5; a possible D gene is TRBD2 (6 bases). V lost 3 bases and J 5 bases, leaving 16 bases between the germline ends. Germline lookup yields CDR1 SEHNR and CDR2 FQNEAQ (reference sequence). The CDR3 loop spans 15 amino acids. Here the CDR3 DNA reads TGTGCCAGCAGCTTCTTGGAGGGCCGGGGGGAGACCCAGTACTTC. This codes for CASSFLEGRGETQYF.

The chain uses TRBV9 and TRBJ2-1; the D is unclear. Germline V gene lookup returns CDR1 SGDLS and CDR2 YYNGEE. Between the trimmed V and J ends, which lost 3 bases and 8 bases, there was a span of 12 bases. CDR3 size: 13 residues. DNA for the CDR3: TGTGCCAGCAGCGCTTACGACGCCTATGAGCAGTTCTTC. This codes for CASSAYDAYEQFF.

V gene TRBV27 combines with J gene TRBJ1-5; D not resolved. Germline V CDR1 and CDR2: MNHEY, SMNVEV (reference sequence). The V end lost 1 base, the J end lost 0 bases, and 10 bases lay between the germline ends. This CDR3 is built from 16 residues. The CDR3 nucleotides read TGTGCCAGCAGTTTATACGCCCAGTATAGCAATCAGCCCCAGCATTTT. Translated, it gives CASSLYAQYSNQPQHF.

J is TRBJ2-1 and V is TRBV11-2; D gene ambiguous. The V gene lost 5 bases and the J gene lost 6 bases, with 8 bases spanning the gap. Germline V lookup: CDR1 SGHAT, CDR2 FQNNGV. The CDR3 sequence is 12 residues long. The CDR3 coding sequence is TGTGCCAGCAGCCGCTGGGGCAATGAGCAGTTCTTC. Residues: CASSRWGNEQFF.

V is TRBV4-1 and J is TRBJ2-7, with 8 bases aligning to TRBD2. The ends lost 1 base at V and 6 bases at J; junction bases unmatched: 5. Germline CDR1 is MGHRA and CDR2 is YSYEKL. CDR3 length: 14 amino acids. CDR3 sequence reads: CASSQGVLAGEQYF. CDR3 sequence (DNA): TGCGCCAGCAGCCAAGGGGTGCTAGCGGGCGAGCAGTACTTC.

This clone occurred a few times. This chain links TRBV29-1 with TRBJ2-2; a possible D gene is TRBD2 (5 bases). This CDR3 is built from 13 residues. Between the trimmed V and J ends, which lost 4 bases and 6 bases, there was a span of 12 bases. The germline CDR1 and CDR2 sequences are SQVTM and ANQGSEA. The DNA for the CDR3 is TGCAGCGTTGTTCCAATGCGGGCCGGGGAGCTGTTTTTT. Translated, it gives CSVVPMRAGELFF.

The chain is built from TRBV5-4 and TRBJ2-2, with D unresolved. CDR3 length: 13 amino acids. Germline V lookup: CDR1 SGHNT, CDR2 YYREEE (reference sequence). V was clipped by 3 bases and J by 0 bases, with 3 bases between them. The CDR3 sequence is CASSSTNTGELFF. CDR3 bases: TGTGCCAGCAGCTCCACGAACACCGGGGAGCTGTTTTTT.

This clone was observed a handful of times. The CDR3 protein is CASRAAALQPQHF. CDR3 bases: TGTGCCAGCAGGGCAGCGGCCTTGCAGCCCCAGCATTTT. V is TRBV11-3 and J is TRBJ1-5; no definite D call. The germline gives CDR1 SGHNT, CDR2 YENEEA. The CDR3 consists of 13 residues. V lost 6 bases and J lost 7, with 13 bases in between.

The chain couples TRBV5-1 to TRBJ2-5; TRBD1 agrees at 9 bases. There are 18 residues in the CDR3. V was pared by 2 bases and J by 4 bases, with 15 bases of the junction left unmatched. Germline CDR1 reads SGHRS; CDR2 reads YFSETQ. The CDR3 reads CASSFQWDRALTLETQYF. Here the CDR3 DNA reads TGCGCCAGCAGCTTCCAATGGGACAGGGCCCTAACTTTAGAGACCCAGTACTTC.

This rearrangement joins TRBV4-1 to TRBJ2-3; D is perhaps TRBD2 (5 bases). V was pared by 1 base and J by 0 bases, with 8 bases between. The CDR3 has 15 amino acids. In germline, CDR1 is MGHRA, CDR2 YSYEKL. CDR3 nucleotides: TGCGCCAGCAGCCAAGTCTCGGGGAGCACAGATACGCAGTATTTT. It is translated as CASSQVSGSTDTQYF.

This rearrangement joins TRBV5-5 to TRBJ1-3; D might be TRBD1 (5 bases). Between the trimmed V and J ends, which lost 2 bases and 0 bases, there was a span of 9 bases. The V gene's germline CDR1 is SGHKS and CDR2 YYEKEE (reference sequence). CDR3 length: 15 amino acids. The CDR3 loop reads CASSFGASSGNTIYF. CDR3 in DNA: TGTGCCAGCAGCTTCGGGGCGAGCTCTGGAAACACCATATATTTT.

The chain couples TRBV6-1 to TRBJ1-3; D unclear. Germline V lookup: CDR1 MNHNS, CDR2 SASEGT. There are 15 residues in the CDR3. V shed 7 bases and J shed 2 bases, with 15 bases lying between them. The CDR3 protein is CASKEELMAGNTIYF. In nucleotides, the CDR3 is TGTGCCAGCAAGGAGGAACTAATGGCTGGAAACACCATATATTTT.

V is TRBV11-2 and J is TRBJ1-1; D not resolved. Germline-derived CDR1 and CDR2 are SGHAT and FQNNGV. Trimming took 0 bases from V and 0 from J, leaving 8 bases between them. The CDR3 contains 15 residues. DNA of the CDR3: TGTGCCAGCAGCTTAGATAGACGCCTGAACACTGAAGCTTTCTTT. Its translation is CASSLDRRLNTEAFF.

The CDR3 sequence: CASTPTSGPGLGYEQYF. DNA of the CDR3: TGTGCCAGTACCCCGACTAGCGGGCCCGGGCTGGGATACGAGCAGTACTTC. The chain carries TRBV19 and TRBJ2-7; 10 nucleotides line up with TRBD2. The germline V gene encodes CDR1 LNHDA and CDR2 SQIVND (reference sequence). V was pared by 7 bases and J by 4 bases, with 16 bases of the junction left unmatched. This CDR3 region has 17 residues.

This chain joins TRBV5-8 and TRBJ2-7; 13 bases agree with TRBD2. V shed 4 bases, J shed 2 bases, and the junction held 3 bases outside the gene matches. The CDR3 length is 15 residues. Per the germline V gene, CDR1 is SGHTS and CDR2 is YDEGEE. The CDR3 DNA sequence: TGTGCCAGCAGCGGACTAGCGGGAGAGACCTACGAGCAGTACTTC. It is translated as CASSGLAGETYEQYF.

V and J are TRBV5-1 and TRBJ2-7, with 8 bases matching TRBD1. Germline CDR1 reads SGHRS; CDR2 reads YFSETQ. Trimming removed 4 bases from V and 7 bases from J; junction bases left unmatched: 19. This CDR3 is 17 amino acids long. CDR3 protein: CASSPGWVLDRGNEQYF. The CDR3 DNA reads TGCGCCAGCAGCCCCGGATGGGTCCTTGACAGGGGAAATGAGCAGTACTTC.

The chain employs TRBV29-1 and TRBJ1-4; D is possibly TRBD1 (5 bases). The germline CDR1 and CDR2 sequences are SQVTM and ANQGSEA. This CDR3 spans 17 amino acids. Trimming pared 7 bases from V and 2 bases from J, leaving 23 bases between. The CDR3 region is CSAHDTDSLGTNEKLFF. The CDR3 DNA reads as TGCAGCGCGCACGACACCGACAGCCTGGGTACTAATGAAAAACTGTTTTTT.